This note documents a single TCR beta chain sequence. This specimen belongs to a study of early stage breast cancer tumors. Here immunoSEQ multiplex PCR was the method, and the copy in TCRdb shows in-frame clones only, minus some. The table includes about 63,000 clones, about 74% detected once. The clonotype was recovered from a person in their thirties with breast cancer. The sequenced material came from blood.

This CDR3 is CASSPQGLASSYNEQFF. CDR3 coding DNA: TGTGCCAGCTCACCACAGGGACTAGCAAGCTCCTACAATGAGCAGTTCTTC. The chain recombines TRBV18 with TRBJ2-1; 9 bases map to TRBD2. V was pared by 1 base and J by 0 bases, with 4 bases of the junction left unmatched. The CDR3 extends over 17 amino acids. The germline gives CDR1 KGHSH, CDR2 LQKENI.